Listed below are T cell receptor beta chains from one sample, sequenced in a study of T cells in Graves' hyperthyroidism and ophthalmopathy. TCRdb reprocessed the multiplex PCR reads via MiXCR and lists one record per CDR3 protein. The table records around 450,000 distinct CDR3 sequences, 12% to 15% of them present only once. The sample was blood. These receptors all come from a woman in her late teens or twenties with Graves' hyperthyroidism. Each CDR3 is given with its conserved first and last residue. Each record gives: CDR3 protein, CDR3 DNA, D gene, clone size, V gene, J gene. D genes are given only for firm matches. Rows give clone size only sometimes, using once, few, many, or a class for an expanded clone.

CASRDRTTGELFF	TGTGCCAGCAGAGACAGGACCACCGGGGAGCTGTTTTTT	.	.	TRBV6-4	TRBJ2-2
CSAPSGTSMYEQYF	TGCAGTGCTCCTTCCGGGACTAGTATGTACGAGCAGTACTTC	TRBD2	many	TRBV20-1	TRBJ2-7
CATRDLAGGLNEQFF	TGTGCCACCAGGGACCTAGCGGGAGGTTTAAATGAGCAGTTCTTC	TRBD2	.	TRBV15	TRBJ2-1
CASSHRQVGGGSPLHF	TGCGCCAGCAGCCATAGACAGGTCGGGGGGGGTTCACCCCTCCACTTT	.	.	TRBV4-3	TRBJ1-6
CASRADRGNSPLHF	TGTGCCAGCAGGGCGGACAGGGGTAATTCACCCCTCCACTTT	TRBD1	few	TRBV5-8	TRBJ1-6
CASSFDPGDEKLFF	TGTGCCAGCAGCTTTGACCCAGGGGATGAAAAACTGTTTTTT	.	.	TRBV11-2	TRBJ1-4
CASSFAGQGEKLFF	TGCGCCAGCAGTTTTGCCGGACAGGGTGAAAAACTGTTTTTT	TRBD1	many	TRBV5-1	TRBJ1-4
CASSLTKNIQYF	TGTGCCAGCAGTTTGACCAAAAACATTCAGTACTTC	.	.	TRBV25-1	TRBJ2-4
CASSYSGLAGVQSGELFF	TGTGCCAGCAGTTACTCCGGACTAGCGGGAGTTCAGTCCGGGGAGCTGTTTTTT	TRBD2	.	TRBV6-5	TRBJ2-2
CSARDGGGDNEQFF	TGCAGTGCTAGAGATGGGGGGGGCGATAATGAGCAGTTCTTC	.	.	TRBV20-1	TRBJ2-1
CSASVGEAEQFF	TGCAGTGCTAGCGTCGGGGAGGCTGAGCAGTTCTTC	.	many	TRBV20-1	TRBJ2-1
CASSLVASGRGEQYF	TGTGCCAGCAGCTTAGTAGCCAGCGGGAGAGGCGAGCAGTACTTC	TRBD2	few	TRBV7-2	TRBJ2-7
CSGGRGTGELFF	TGCAGTGGGGGGCGGGGCACCGGGGAGCTGTTTTTT	.	.	TRBV20-1	TRBJ2-2
CASSPRTSGSTDTQYF	TGCGCCAGCAGCCCACGGACTAGCGGTAGCACAGATACGCAGTATTTT	TRBD2	many	TRBV5-1	TRBJ2-3
CASSLYRASYSNQPQHF	TGTGCCAGCAGCTTATATCGGGCCAGTTATAGCAATCAGCCCCAGCATTTT	.	many	TRBV7-6	TRBJ1-5
CASSLSEGRWETQYF	TGTGCTAGCAGCTTATCCGAGGGGAGGTGGGAGACCCAGTACTTC	.	few	TRBV7-7	TRBJ2-5
CATSGTSTNTGELFF	TGTGCCACCAGTGGGACAAGCACCAACACCGGGGAGCTGTTTTTT	.	.	TRBV24-1	TRBJ2-2
CASTPSTDTQYF	TGTGCCAGCACCCCCTCTACAGATACGCAGTATTTT	.	many	TRBV28	TRBJ2-3